This T cell receptor (beta chain) appears in the sequencing data of a study of blood T cells in healthy people across ages (dated by TCRdb to about 2015). Concerning the study at large: In model experiments, roughly one uniquely barcoded TCR beta cDNA molecule per two T cells was captured by template switching. To avoid experimental bias, donors of different ages were distributed randomly across sequencing lanes. The study measured age-related changes in TCR beta repertoire diversity using deep sequencing normalized with unique cDNA molecular identifiers. Donors were grouped into four age groups: young (average about 15 years), middle-aged (over 35), aged (roughly 62) and long-lived (around 80). The study analyzed two additional independent replicas of 1 million unique cDNA reads from the same blood draw for two donors, one aged 18 to 30 and one aged 80 or older.

Systemically healthy Caucasian individuals from Russia, approximately 39 in total and aged about 6 to 95 years, were included as donors. Approximately 10 milliliters of peripheral blood were collected from each donor into EDTA-treated Vacutainer tubes. Ficoll-Paque density-gradient centrifugation was used to isolate PBMCs, with at least 6.5 million per sample. Trizol reagent was used to extract total RNA from the PBMCs, yielding at least 6 micrograms per sample. Naive CD45RAhigh/CD27high T cell percentages were measured by flow cytometry on a PBMC aliquot from every donor. On the study overall, not on this receptor specifically: As age increased, observed TCR beta diversity per million T cells dropped in a roughly linear way, and a significant reduction was already evident by age about 40. Donor CMV infection status was unknown, potentially confounding age-related changes in expanded clonotypes. Bulk unsorted PBMC profiling prevented conclusive comparison of naive and antigen-experienced compartments. Compared with the aged group, the long-lived group had more naive CD4+ T cells, fewer expanded clones and increased TCR diversity, suggesting age selection. Observed TCR beta diversity correlated strongly with the percentage of naive T cells measured by flow cytometry. Estimates of total diversity based on one million sequenced T cells were regarded as lower bounds and as underestimates.

The library was produced with 5' RACE. Sequencing was carried out with an Illumina HiSeq 2500. A second roughly 6 to 11 cycle PCR used a sample-barcoded 5' primer and a J-beta primer mix. Each TCR beta cDNA molecule received a unique molecular identifier from a template-switch 5' adaptor carrying 12 random nucleotides. Each sample yielded at least 2.5 million CDR3-containing paired-end reads. The Mint cDNA synthesis kit, primed by a TRBC-specific oligonucleotide, was used to synthesize first-strand cDNA from all RNA. Following uracil-DNA glycosylase treatment, all cDNA underwent a first 18-cycle PCR with the universal primers M1SS and BC2_uni_R. Per the source publication's procedure: For normalization, 1 million high-quality reads were randomly selected from each sample, with every read carrying a distinct molecular identifier. Reads with shared molecular identifiers were discarded instead of being binned into consensus sequences. CDR3 identification, clonotype clustering and error correction used MiTCR with a Q25 quality threshold and the strictest error-elimination algorithm. A nonparametric unseen species model with Euler transformation was used to estimate lower-bound total TCR beta diversity. TCRdb trimmed the raw reads at Q25, called clones with MiXCR and kept productive beta chains. Rows with a matching CDR3 protein are joined into one entry that keeps the most common DNA and genes. TCRdb's processing, not the study's, gives the V and J calls here. The sample yields fewer than 900,000 distinct CDR3 sequences; 36% were counted once. The leading ten clones occupy 10% to 15% of the sample.

This clonotype was seen only a few times. The antigen it recognizes is unknown. The record has no base qualities; no much larger clone is one base away. This TCR derives from a young man in good health. Specimen: blood.

The DNA reads TGTGCCAGCAGCTCGGGGACAGGGGGGTTTACGAGGCAGTACTTC. Translated, this is CASSSGTGGFTRQYF. Recombination connected TRBV13 to TRBJ2-7; TRBD1 lines up with 11 middle nucleotides. The germline V gene (reference sequence) yields PRHDT for CDR1 and FYEKMQ for CDR2. At the junction V is shortened by 4 bases and J by 9 bases; bases outside the gene matches: 11. Its CDR3 holds 15 amino acids, cysteine through phenylalanine. Solely the CDR3 DNA is kept, with 45 bases framed from the first base.